This T cell receptor beta chain appears in the sequencing data of a study of shared clonotypes between healthy human individuals. Study-wide results and caveats: Only blood samples were collected, and tissue repertoires likely differ.

The CDR3 extends over 12 amino acids. The V end lost 1 base, the J end lost 4 bases, and 2 bases lay between the germline ends. Germline CDR1 and CDR2: MNHNS and SASEGT. The repertoire was sequenced with immunoSEQ multiplex PCR; TCRdb's copy has only in-frame clones and lacks some. The table records approximately 1,000,000 clones, around 78% of them present only once. On this clone: Its antigen is as yet unknown.

The chain couples TRBV6-1 to TRBJ2-1; no clear D. Sequenced sample: memory CD4+ T cells from PBMCs. The sample's subset: CD45RA-negative fraction. The TCR originated in a man younger than 30 in good health. Some clones in this sample may be carry-over from other donors' samples. CDR3 protein: CASSEVYNEQFF. The DNA of the CDR3 is TGTGCCAGCAGTGAAGTATACAATGAGCAGTTCTTC.